The sequence of this TCR beta chain was determined in a study of blood T cell repertoires in COVID-19. In the source study's methods: Estimated nucleated cell counts came from reference gene primer amplification. TCRdb keeps only in-frame clones here, not all; method: immunoSEQ multiplex PCR. The V and J calls and clone size are taken from that table; D and trimming were inferred from the DNA. Seen here are a few hundred thousand clones, 90% observed once, and the top ten hold roughly 2%. Trimming cost V 4 bases and J 5 bases; bases outside gene matches: 18. In germline, CDR1 is SGHRS, CDR2 YFSETQ. The CDR3 length is 18 residues.

The chain carries TRBV5-1 and TRBJ1-2; 9 bases map to TRBD1. The sequencing sample was made of peripheral blood. This TCR was recovered from a woman aged 60-70 years with COVID-19, enrolled during active disease. DNA of the CDR3: TGCGCCAGCAGCCCAAGTCTAAGGTACCGGGACAGGGTTTATGGCTACACCTTC. The encoded protein is CASSPSLRYRDRVYGYTF.